This TCR beta chain originates from a study of T cell responses to AZD1222 COVID-19 vaccine. Broader study findings: Samples come after the peak T cell response, not at day 14. The study reported that nearly half of spike-specific TCRs target unmutated variant regions. Only five or six individuals given AZD1222 were seropositive at baseline.

Repertoires were generated with immunoSEQ multiplex PCR, while TCRdb's copy carries only in-frame clones and drops some. The sample records 50,000 to 65,000 clones, about 86% being singletons. Note on this clone: Its target is unknown.

The sequencing here drew on peripheral blood, taken 28 days after the second AZD1222 dose. This TCR came from an adult who received the AZD1222 COVID-19 vaccine.

The CDR3 here is CAWSEYTGAEFYGYTF. Here the CDR3 DNA reads TGTGCCTGGAGTGAATACACCGGGGCAGAGTTCTATGGCTACACCTTC. The chain is built from TRBV30 and TRBJ1-2; TRBD1 is a possible D gene (5 bases). CDR1 and CDR2 (germline): GTSNPN, SVGIG (reference sequence). The CDR3 is 16 residues long. V dropped 1 base and J dropped 4 bases, with 19 bases sitting between them.